The sequence of this T cell receptor beta chain was determined in a study of blood T cell repertoires in COVID-19. Study information: Acute-phase and convalescent COVID-19 samples originated in the United States, Italy and Spain. T cells, B-cell-depleted T cells, or PBMCs provided the cDNA or gDNA that served as material.

Assay: immunoSEQ multiplex PCR; the TCRdb copy retains only in-frame clones and omits some. The sample carries over 400,000 clones, approximately 91% recorded once. Seattle patients were enrolled during active infection and followed longitudinally. V shed 7 bases and J shed 6 bases, with 9 bases lying between them. The germline V gene encodes CDR1 MDHEN and CDR2 SYDVKM. The CDR3 totals 12 residues. The chain combines TRBV28 with TRBJ2-2; possibly TRBD2 for D (5 bases). The sequence derives from a woman in her fifties or sixties with COVID-19, enrolled during active disease. The sample comprised peripheral blood. DNA of the CDR3: TGTGCCAGCACCGGGGTCGCCGGGGAGCTGTTTTTT. It specifies CASTGVAGELFF.